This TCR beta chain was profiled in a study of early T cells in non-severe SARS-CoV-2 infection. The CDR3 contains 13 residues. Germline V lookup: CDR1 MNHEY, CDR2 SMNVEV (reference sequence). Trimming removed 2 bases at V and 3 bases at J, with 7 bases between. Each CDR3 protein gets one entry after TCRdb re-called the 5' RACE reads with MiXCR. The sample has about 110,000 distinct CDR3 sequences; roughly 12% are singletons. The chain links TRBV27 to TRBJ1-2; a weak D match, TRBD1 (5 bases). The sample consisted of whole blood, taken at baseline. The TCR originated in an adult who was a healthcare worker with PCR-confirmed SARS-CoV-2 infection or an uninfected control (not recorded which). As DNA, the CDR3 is TGTGCCAGCAGTTTAAAGGGGCACTATGGCTACACCTTC. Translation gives CASSLKGHYGYTF.